The 18 T cell receptor beta chains listed next were all sequenced from one sample in a study of OX40 agonist ivuxolimab in advanced cancers. The library came from the immunoSEQ multiplex PCR assay. This immuneACCESS table, as held by TCRdb, lists in-frame sequences with V and J called but not all clones. Of the missing ones, under half trace to an unresolved V gene in checked studies; the others have no known cause. The sample table records about 95,000 clones; about 91% of these occur just once. The ten biggest clones cover 2.6% of the sample. This specimen was CD4+ or CD8+ T cells sorted from blood, taken in a trial of the OX40 agonist ivuxolimab. The receptors here all came from an adult with an advanced solid tumor such as melanoma, head and neck, liver or kidney cancer.

This clone has just one count. The chain carries TRBV6-6 and TRBJ2-7; 7 bases align to TRBD1. Trimming removed 6 bases from V and 5 bases from J; junction bases left unmatched: 7. The germline V gene encodes CDR1 MNHNY and CDR2 SVGAGI (reference sequence). There are 13 residues in the CDR3. The CDR3 sequence: CASRSQGNHEQYF. The CDR3 nucleotides read TGTGCCAGCAGGTCACAGGGGAACCACGAGCAGTACTTC.

V is TRBV6-5 and J is TRBJ2-7, with TRBD1 matching 10 bases. Germline CDR1 and CDR2: MNHEY and SVGAGI. Losses at the gene ends were 9 bases for V and 5 bases for J; bases not matched to a gene: 7. The CDR3 consists of 13 residues. DNA for the CDR3: TGTGCCAGTCGGGACAGGGGCTTCGACGAGCAGTACTTC. It is translated as CASRDRGFDEQYF.

The chain carries TRBV7-3 and TRBJ2-4, with TRBD2 matching over 9 bases. The germline CDR1 and CDR2 sequences are SGHTA and FQGTGA. This CDR3 region has 15 residues. J lost 6 bases, V lost 1 base, and 4 bases had no gene match. CDR3 residues: CASSLNAGGGNIQYF. The CDR3 DNA sequence: TGTGCCAGCAGCTTAAATGCGGGAGGGGGAAACATTCAGTACTTC.

In this sample, this clone turned up a few times. The chain couples TRBV29-1 to TRBJ1-1; D gene uncertain. CDR3 length: 12 amino acids. V was cut by 6 bases and J by 0 bases, with 8 bases left in between. Germline-derived CDR1 and CDR2 are SQVTM and ANQGSEA. CDR3 region: CSVVILNTEAFF. As DNA, the CDR3 is TGCAGCGTCGTGATACTGAACACTGAAGCTTTCTTT.

This clone has just a few counts. The chain has TRBV10-3 and TRBJ1-5, with D perhaps matching TRBD1 (5 bases). Germline loops: CDR1 ENHRY, CDR2 SYGVKD. The CDR3 runs 13 residues. V was clipped by 9 bases and J by 9 bases, with 18 bases between them. CDR3 protein: CAIKDTWLGPQHF. For the CDR3, the DNA is TGTGCCATTAAGGACACTTGGCTAGGGCCCCAGCATTTT.

This chain links TRBV5-1 with TRBJ1-2; tentative D call: TRBD1 (5 bases). There are 13 residues in the CDR3. Germline values: CDR1 SGHRS, CDR2 YFSETQ. The V and J ends lost 0 bases and 7 bases respectively, with 10 bases between them. CDR3 sequence: CASSLVPGGGYTF. CDR3 in DNA: TGCGCCAGCAGCTTGGTCCCGGGGGGTGGCTACACCTTC.

The chain recombines TRBV7-9 with TRBJ2-2, with 8 bases fitting TRBD1. CDR1 and CDR2 (germline): SEHNR, FQNEAQ (reference sequence). With 7 bases clipped from V and 6 bases from J, the junction kept 10 bases outside the gene matches. This CDR3 contains 15 residues. The CDR3 sequence is CASMDRVHLSGELFF. The CDR3 bases are TGTGCCAGCATGGACAGGGTTCATTTGTCCGGGGAGCTGTTTTTT.

Turning to this clone: Other DNA sequences in the sample encode the same CDR3. The V gene is TRBV6-5, the J gene TRBJ1-1; weak D call: TRBD1 (5 bases). Germline values: CDR1 MNHEY, CDR2 SVGAGI. The CDR3 covers 13 residues. V was cut by 4 bases and J by 4 bases, with 10 bases left in between. The CDR3 region is CASSSPGGTEAFF. Written as DNA, the CDR3 is TGTGCCAGCAGTTCCCCGGGGGGCACTGAAGCTTTCTTT.

The rearrangement joins TRBV30 to TRBJ1-2; no clear D. V was clipped by 1 base and J by 4 bases, with 7 bases between them. CDR3 length: 12 residues. In germline, CDR1 is GTSNPN, CDR2 SVGIG (reference sequence). The CDR3 DNA sequence: TGTGCCTGGAGTGACCGGGCCTATGGCTACACCTTC. This codes for CAWSDRAYGYTF.

V usage is TRBV7-9 and J usage is TRBJ2-5; D unresolved. Trimming pared 0 bases from V and 4 bases from J, leaving 3 bases between. Per germline, CDR1 SEHNR and CDR2 FQNEAQ (reference sequence). CDR3 length: 12 amino acids. The CDR3: CASSLARETQYF. CDR3 in DNA: TGTGCCAGCAGCTTAGCCCGAGAGACCCAGTACTTC.

The chain employs TRBV4-1 and TRBJ1-3; no clear D gene. Germline values: CDR1 MGHRA, CDR2 YSYEKL. The CDR3 runs to 16 residues. V lost 3 bases to trimming and J lost 0 bases, with 12 bases between them. The CDR3 DNA reads TGCGCCAGCAGCCAGGAGGTAGCTATCTCTGGAAACACCATATATTTT. This translates into CASSQEVAISGNTIYF.

CDR3 protein: CASSSPSGGTGANVLTF. For the CDR3, the DNA is TGTGCCAGCAGCTCCCCCTCAGGGGGCACTGGGGCCAACGTCCTGACTTTC. The V gene is TRBV7-2, the J gene TRBJ2-6, with 8 bases identical to TRBD1. From germline, CDR1 is SGHTA and CDR2 FQGNSA. V dropped 4 bases and J dropped 2; count of bases not matched to a gene: 7. The CDR3 sequence is 17 residues long.

The chain employs TRBV7-2 and TRBJ2-2, with D perhaps TRBD1 (5 bases). The V gene's germline CDR1 is SGHTA and CDR2 FQGNSA. V was clipped by 1 base and J by 4 bases, with 10 bases between them. The CDR3 spans 15 residues. The CDR3 nucleotides are TGTGCCAGCAGCTTAGTGCCAGGGCCCACCGGGGAGCTGTTTTTT. This encodes CASSLVPGPTGELFF.

This chain links TRBV27 with TRBJ1-5; unclear D gene. V was shortened by 5 bases and J by 4 bases, with 3 bases between the two germline ends. Germline V gene data show CDR1 as MNHEY and CDR2 as SMNVEV (reference sequence). This CDR3 has 11 residues. CDR3 nucleotide sequence: TGTGCCAGCAGTGCTAATCAGCCCCAGCATTTT. This gives the protein CASSANQPQHF.

J is TRBJ2-5 and V is TRBV5-1, with 7 bases that match TRBD1. Trimming at V came to 0 bases and at J to 5 bases, leaving 7 bases not matched to a gene. This CDR3 is 15 amino acids long. CDR1 and CDR2 (germline): SGHRS, YFSETQ. The CDR3 spells CASSLGPGGGETQYF. Here the CDR3 DNA reads TGCGCCAGCAGCTTGGGTCCAGGGGGTGGGGAGACCCAGTACTTC.

The gene calls are TRBV30 and TRBJ2-7; 9 bases fit TRBD2. CDR1 and CDR2 from the germline V gene are GTSNPN and SVGIG (reference sequence). The trim removed 1 base at V and 3 bases at J, leaving 7 bases unmatched. This CDR3 is built from 15 residues. The CDR3 region has the DNA TGTGCCTGGAGTGCGGTAGCGGGAGTACTCTACGAGCAGTACTTC. This encodes CAWSAVAGVLYEQYF.

The chain uses TRBV2 and TRBJ1-4; possibly TRBD1 for D (5 bases). Germline loops: CDR1 SNHLY, CDR2 FYNNEI. The CDR3 is made up of 15 amino acids. The V end lost 5 bases, the J end lost 4 bases, and 14 bases lay between the germline ends. CDR3 bases: TGTGCCAGCAGTAGATATCAGGGAGTTAATGAAAAACTGTTTTTT. As protein: CASSRYQGVNEKLFF.

The rearrangement links TRBV20-1 to TRBJ1-2, with 10 bases aligning to TRBD1. Germline V gives CDR1 DFQATT, CDR2 SNEGSKA (reference sequence). The CDR3 spans 10 residues. This chain's CDR3 is CRTGGSGYTF. CDR3 nucleotides: TGCAGGACAGGGGGCAGTGGCTACACCTTC.